The subject of this entry is one TCR beta chain. What it binds is unknown. This record belongs to a study of T cells in Graves' hyperthyroidism and ophthalmopathy. Findings and caveats of the study: Before onset, by a median of 6.5 months, the model predicted ophthalmopathy.

The study based diagnoses on clinical symptoms, serum thyroxine and TRAb, thyroid ultrasound and orbital computed tomography. PBMCs were obtained from 10 ml fresh peripheral blood. The junction had 6 bases not matched to a gene; V was cut back by 0 bases and J by 4 bases. Germline values: CDR1 LNHNV, CDR2 YYDKDF (reference sequence). This CDR3 has 15 amino acids. Amplified TCR beta CDR3 regions came from RNA transcripts. The TCR CDR3 was amplified in a first-round RT-PCR using the HTBI primer set. In TCRdb, the multiplex PCR reads were re-called with MiXCR into one record per CDR3 protein. Of some 760,000 distinct CDR3 sequences listed, around 15% are singletons.

This chain connects TRBV15 to TRBJ2-7, with TRBD1 identical over 7 bases. The sequence was obtained from a woman between 18 and 29 years old with Graves' hyperthyroidism. The source material was blood. CDR3 loop: CATSRDKGGAYEQYF. DNA for the CDR3: TGTGCCACCAGCAGAGATAAAGGGGGCGCGTACGAGCAGTACTTC.